The rows below give T cell receptor beta chains drawn from one sample of a study of shared clonotypes between healthy human individuals. The method was immunoSEQ multiplex PCR; TCRdb's version includes in-frame clones alone and lacks a portion of them. The table has fewer than 550,000 clones, almost 80% seen once; the top ten hold roughly an eighth. Sequenced material: PBMCs. The receptor set was obtained from a woman between 40 and 55 years old in good health. Some clones in this sample may be carry-over from other donors' samples. Each CDR3 is given with its conserved first and last residue. A D gene is named only where the DNA matches it firmly. Not all rows give a size; the values are once, few, many and, for expanded clones, a class.

d_gene: -; v_gene: TRBV30; j_gene: TRBJ1-5; abundance: -; CDR3nt: TGTGCCTGGAGTGTACCAAGGGTAGACCTTAGCAATCAGCCCCAGCATTTT; CDR3aa: CAWSVPRVDLSNQPQHF
d_gene: TRBD2; v_gene: TRBV5-1; j_gene: TRBJ2-3; abundance: -; CDR3nt: TGCGCCAGCAGCTTGGTTCCCAGGGGTGCGGGAGGCAGCACAGATACGCAGTATTTT; CDR3aa: CASSLVPRGAGGSTDTQYF
d_gene: -; v_gene: TRBV6-1; j_gene: TRBJ2-2; abundance: -; CDR3nt: TGTGCCAGCAGTGGGAGTATGGGTTCCACCGGGGAGCTGTTTTTT; CDR3aa: CASSGSMGSTGELFF
d_gene: TRBD1; v_gene: TRBV5-1; j_gene: TRBJ2-7; abundance: -; CDR3nt: TGCGCCAGCAGCTTGGGGGACCACAGGGGGCGCGAGCAGTACTTC; CDR3aa: CASSLGDHRGREQYF
d_gene: -; v_gene: TRBV10-1; j_gene: TRBJ2-1; abundance: many; CDR3nt: TGCGCCAGCAGTGAATCTCGGCAGGGGTGGGATGAGCAGTTCTTC; CDR3aa: CASSESRQGWDEQFF
d_gene: TRBD2; v_gene: TRBV6-5; j_gene: TRBJ2-3; abundance: -; CDR3nt: TGTGCCAGCAGTCCTAGCGGGAACACAGATACGCAGTATTTT; CDR3aa: CASSPSGNTDTQYF
d_gene: -; v_gene: TRBV28; j_gene: TRBJ2-6; abundance: -; CDR3nt: TGTGCCAGCAGTTCCCCGCGGTCTGGGGCCAACGTCCTGACTTTC; CDR3aa: CASSSPRSGANVLTF
d_gene: -; v_gene: TRBV19; j_gene: TRBJ2-2; abundance: -; CDR3nt: TGTGCCAGTAGTACCCAGACGGGGGTTGGCGGGGAGCTGTTTTTT; CDR3aa: CASSTQTGVGGELFF
d_gene: -; v_gene: TRBV28; j_gene: TRBJ2-2; abundance: -; CDR3nt: TGTGCCAGCAATGTAGGGGACATTGGCGGGGAGCTGTTTTTT; CDR3aa: CASNVGDIGGELFF
d_gene: -; v_gene: TRBV29-1; j_gene: TRBJ2-5; abundance: -; CDR3nt: TGCAGCGTCGCCGGACGGCTCCAAGAGACCCAGTACTTC; CDR3aa: CSVAGRLQETQYF
d_gene: -; v_gene: TRBV7-9; j_gene: TRBJ2-7; abundance: -; CDR3nt: TGTGCCAGCAGCTTAGAAGTCGGCAGGGGCGAGGGCTCCTACGAGCAGTACTTC; CDR3aa: CASSLEVGRGEGSYEQYF
d_gene: -; v_gene: TRBV28; j_gene: TRBJ1-1; abundance: -; CDR3nt: TGTGCCACCCTGGGACTTTTGAACACTGAAGCTTTCTTT; CDR3aa: CATLGLLNTEAFF
d_gene: -; v_gene: TRBV10-3; j_gene: TRBJ2-3; abundance: -; CDR3nt: TGTGCCACTGGAGTATCGCGAATGACAGATACGCAGTATTTT; CDR3aa: CATGVSRMTDTQYF
d_gene: TRBD2; v_gene: TRBV7-9; j_gene: TRBJ2-1; abundance: -; CDR3nt: TGTGCCAGCAGCTTAATTAGCGGGGGATCCTACAATGAGCAGTTCTTC; CDR3aa: CASSLISGGSYNEQFF
d_gene: -; v_gene: TRBV19; j_gene: TRBJ2-7; abundance: -; CDR3nt: TGTGCCAGTAGTAGCTGGGACTCCCGACCCTACGAGCAGTACTTC; CDR3aa: CASSSWDSRPYEQYF
d_gene: -; v_gene: TRBV7-2; j_gene: TRBJ2-3; abundance: once; CDR3nt: TGTGCCAGCCGCGGGTCGGTGGGTACGCAGTATTTT; CDR3aa: CASRGSVGTQYF
d_gene: TRBD2; v_gene: TRBV29-1; j_gene: TRBJ2-7; abundance: -; CDR3nt: TGCAGCGTTTTGGGGACTAGCGGAGCGACCTACGAGCAGTACTTC; CDR3aa: CSVLGTSGATYEQYF
d_gene: -; v_gene: TRBV7-2; j_gene: TRBJ2-7; abundance: -; CDR3nt: TGTGCCAGCAGTTCCATGGTAGGAAGCTCCTACGAGCAGTACTTC; CDR3aa: CASSSMVGSSYEQYF
d_gene: -; v_gene: TRBV5-1; j_gene: TRBJ2-1; abundance: -; CDR3nt: TGCGCCAGCAGCTTGGAGTCGCTAGCGCGCTCCTACAATGAGCAGTTCTTC; CDR3aa: CASSLESLARSYNEQFF
d_gene: -; v_gene: TRBV18; j_gene: TRBJ1-1; abundance: -; CDR3nt: TGTGCCAGCTCAGGCAGGCCCGGGTATAACACTGAAGCTTTCTTT; CDR3aa: CASSGRPGYNTEAFF
d_gene: TRBD2; v_gene: TRBV6-6; j_gene: TRBJ2-1; abundance: many; CDR3nt: TGTGCCAGCAGCTTAGCGGGAGACTACAATGAGCAGTTCTTC; CDR3aa: CASSLAGDYNEQFF
d_gene: -; v_gene: TRBV7-9; j_gene: TRBJ2-2; abundance: -; CDR3nt: TGTGCCAGCAGCCAGATGGGCGGGGAGAAGCTGTTTTTT; CDR3aa: CASSQMGGEKLFF
d_gene: -; v_gene: TRBV19; j_gene: TRBJ1-5; abundance: -; CDR3nt: TGTGCCAGTAGTATAGTTTTCACACCAGGTCAGCCCCAGCATTTT; CDR3aa: CASSIVFTPGQPQHF
d_gene: TRBD1; v_gene: TRBV30; j_gene: TRBJ1-6; abundance: -; CDR3nt: TGTGCCTGGAGATCCTTAGGGACAGATAATTCACCCCTCCACTTT; CDR3aa: CAWRSLGTDNSPLHF
d_gene: TRBD2; v_gene: TRBV28; j_gene: TRBJ2-3; abundance: -; CDR3nt: TGTGCCAGCAGTTCGCCGGGACTAGCGGGAGAAGGAACAGATACGCAGTATTTT; CDR3aa: CASSSPGLAGEGTDTQYF
d_gene: TRBD1; v_gene: TRBV19; j_gene: TRBJ2-7; abundance: -; CDR3nt: TGTGCCAGTAGTCCGCAGACAGGGAGACCCTACGAGCAGTACTTC; CDR3aa: CASSPQTGRPYEQYF
d_gene: -; v_gene: TRBV7-2; j_gene: TRBJ1-2; abundance: few; CDR3nt: TGTGCCAGCAGCTTAGGGACAGATCGCTACACCTTC; CDR3aa: CASSLGTDRYTF
d_gene: TRBD2; v_gene: TRBV11-2; j_gene: TRBJ2-7; abundance: -; CDR3nt: TGTGCCAGCAGCCCCGGGGTTAGCGGGAACGCCTACGAGCAGTACTTC; CDR3aa: CASSPGVSGNAYEQYF
d_gene: -; v_gene: TRBV11-2; j_gene: TRBJ2-1; abundance: -; CDR3nt: TGTGCCAGCAGCTTAAGCCGTACGGCTGAGCAGTTCTTC; CDR3aa: CASSLSRTAEQFF
d_gene: -; v_gene: TRBV5-1; j_gene: TRBJ1-1; abundance: -; CDR3nt: TGCGCCAGCAGCTTGGAGCCGGAAGCGAACACTGAAGCTTTCTTT; CDR3aa: CASSLEPEANTEAFF
d_gene: TRBD1; v_gene: TRBV4-2; j_gene: TRBJ1-1; abundance: -; CDR3nt: TGTGCCAGCAGCCCAAAAATGGGACAGGGAGGGCGGATGAACACTGAAGCTTTCTTT; CDR3aa: CASSPKMGQGGRMNTEAFF
d_gene: -; v_gene: TRBV9; j_gene: TRBJ2-3; abundance: -; CDR3nt: TGTGCCAGCAGCGTACGAGCGCAGAGCACAGATACGCAGTATTTT; CDR3aa: CASSVRAQSTDTQYF
d_gene: TRBD2; v_gene: TRBV29-1; j_gene: TRBJ2-1; abundance: -; CDR3nt: TGCAGCGTAACGGGAATAGCGGGAGGGCGTCACAATGAGCAGTTCTTC; CDR3aa: CSVTGIAGGRHNEQFF
d_gene: TRBD2; v_gene: TRBV4-2; j_gene: TRBJ2-7; abundance: once; CDR3nt: TGTGCCAGCAGCCAAGTTGGTAGCGGGAGAATCAACGAGCAGTACTTC; CDR3aa: CASSQVGSGRINEQYF
d_gene: -; v_gene: TRBV28; j_gene: TRBJ2-5; abundance: -; CDR3nt: TGTGCCAGCAGTTTAGGGTTCAGCCAAGAGACCCAGTACTTC; CDR3aa: CASSLGFSQETQYF
d_gene: TRBD1; v_gene: TRBV10-2; j_gene: TRBJ2-7; abundance: -; CDR3nt: TGCGCCAGCAGTGGAATAGAAGGGGGCAGCTGGACCTACGAGCAGTACTTC; CDR3aa: CASSGIEGGSWTYEQYF
d_gene: TRBD1; v_gene: TRBV5-4; j_gene: TRBJ2-3; abundance: -; CDR3nt: TGTGCCAGCACCACGGTTCTGGGGACAGGGGGAACAGATACGCAGTATTTT; CDR3aa: CASTTVLGTGGTDTQYF
d_gene: -; v_gene: TRBV30; j_gene: TRBJ2-7; abundance: -; CDR3nt: TGTGCCTGGAAATGGGGGATTAGACCCTACGAGCAGTACTTC; CDR3aa: CAWKWGIRPYEQYF
d_gene: -; v_gene: TRBV5-8; j_gene: TRBJ2-5; abundance: -; CDR3nt: TGTGCCAGCAGTGACAGGAACAAAGAGACCCAGTACTTC; CDR3aa: CASSDRNKETQYF
d_gene: -; v_gene: TRBV5-1; j_gene: TRBJ2-1; abundance: many; CDR3nt: TGCGCCAGCAGCTTTTCTGGGATCCATGAGCAGTTCTTC; CDR3aa: CASSFSGIHEQFF
d_gene: -; v_gene: TRBV4-2; j_gene: TRBJ2-7; abundance: -; CDR3nt: TGTGCCAGCAGCCAAGTAGCGGAGTTCGAGCAGTACTTC; CDR3aa: CASSQVAEFEQYF
d_gene: -; v_gene: TRBV28; j_gene: TRBJ2-7; abundance: -; CDR3nt: TGTGCCAGCAGACCTCCGGGAAGCCCCTACGAGCAGTACTTC; CDR3aa: CASRPPGSPYEQYF
d_gene: -; v_gene: TRBV5-6; j_gene: TRBJ2-5; abundance: -; CDR3nt: TGTGCCAGCAGCTCCACCCGGGCCGACACGGAGACCCAGTACTTC; CDR3aa: CASSSTRADTETQYF
d_gene: -; v_gene: TRBV6-6; j_gene: TRBJ2-1; abundance: -; CDR3nt: TGTGCCAGCAGAGTAGCGGATTACAATGAGCAGTTCTTC; CDR3aa: CASRVADYNEQFF
d_gene: TRBD1; v_gene: TRBV6-6; j_gene: TRBJ2-5; abundance: few; CDR3nt: TGTGCCAGCAGTTACTATAAGACGGGACAGCAGCAGTACTTC; CDR3aa: CASSYYKTGQQQYF
d_gene: TRBD2; v_gene: TRBV2; j_gene: TRBJ2-2; abundance: -; CDR3nt: TGTGCCAGCAGGCGGGAGCCCTACACCGGGGAGCTGTTTTTT; CDR3aa: CASRREPYTGELFF
d_gene: TRBD1; v_gene: TRBV29-1; j_gene: TRBJ2-1; abundance: -; CDR3nt: TGCAGCGTTGAACCGACAGGGGGCGCCCGGGGTGAGCAGTTCTTC; CDR3aa: CSVEPTGGARGEQFF
d_gene: TRBD2; v_gene: TRBV6-1; j_gene: TRBJ2-3; abundance: -; CDR3nt: TGTGCCAGCAGCCCTAGCGGGAGGTCAGATACGCAGTATTTT; CDR3aa: CASSPSGRSDTQYF
d_gene: -; v_gene: TRBV29-1; j_gene: TRBJ1-2; abundance: many; CDR3nt: TGCAGCGCTCCAGCATGGGGCGGCTACACCTTC; CDR3aa: CSAPAWGGYTF
d_gene: -; v_gene: TRBV28; j_gene: TRBJ1-1; abundance: few; CDR3nt: TGTGCCACCCGGGGAGGGGTGGGCACTGAAGCTTTCTTT; CDR3aa: CATRGGVGTEAFF
d_gene: TRBD2; v_gene: TRBV5-8; j_gene: TRBJ2-4; abundance: -; CDR3nt: TGTGCCAGCAGCTTATCTGGGAGGGCCGATGGCAAAAACATTCAGTACTTC; CDR3aa: CASSLSGRADGKNIQYF
d_gene: TRBD1; v_gene: TRBV6-6; j_gene: TRBJ1-1; abundance: few; CDR3nt: TGTGCCAGCAGCCCACCGGGACAGGCGAACACTGAAGCTTTCTTT; CDR3aa: CASSPPGQANTEAFF
d_gene: -; v_gene: TRBV28; j_gene: TRBJ2-2; abundance: -; CDR3nt: TGTGCCAGCACCGGGACATTCACCGGGGAGCTGTTTTTT; CDR3aa: CASTGTFTGELFF